A single sample is the source of the 8 T cell receptor beta chains below, sequenced in a study of shared clonotypes between healthy human individuals. Some clones are missing from TCRdb's copy, which holds only in-frame ones; the method was immunoSEQ multiplex PCR. The sample includes some 550,000 clones, 97% seen only once; the top ten take about 0.06%. The sample consisted of naive CD4+ T cells sorted from blood. Subset reported: CD45RA+ positively selected. Source of these receptors: a woman aged 25 to 39 in good health.

The J gene is TRBJ2-5, the V gene TRBV2; 10 nucleotides match TRBD2. J was trimmed by 1 base and V by 6 bases; bases with no gene match: 8. The CDR3 is 16 residues long. Germline V gene data show CDR1 as SNHLY and CDR2 as FYNNEI. CDR3 amino acids: CASRFRTSGLQETQYF. The CDR3 DNA is TGTGCCAGCAGGTTCAGGACTAGCGGCCTCCAAGAGACCCAGTACTTC.

The chain uses TRBV27 and TRBJ2-2; 8 positions agree with TRBD2. The CDR3 runs 17 residues. Germline V gene lookup returns CDR1 MNHEY and CDR2 SMNVEV (reference sequence). J lost 4 bases, V lost 4 bases, and 11 bases had no gene match. This CDR3 reads CASSSPGREGTTGELFF. CDR3 DNA: TGTGCCAGCAGTTCTCCGGGCCGGGAGGGTACCACCGGGGAGCTGTTTTTT.

The chain employs TRBV5-1 and TRBJ2-2; D is ambiguous. The CDR3 contains 13 residues. V was clipped by 0 bases and J by 3 bases, with 3 bases between them. Germline loops: CDR1 SGHRS, CDR2 YFSETQ. CDR3 region: CASSLGYTGELFF. The CDR3 DNA is TGCGCCAGCAGCTTGGGCTACACCGGGGAGCTGTTTTTT.

The V call is TRBV6-5, the J call TRBJ2-2; tentative D call: TRBD2 (6 bases). Germline lookup yields CDR1 MNHEY and CDR2 SVGAGI. V shed 6 bases and J shed 4 bases, with 15 bases lying between them. The CDR3 covers 15 residues. Here the CDR3 DNA reads TGTGCCAGCAGCTATAGGACTACTTCCACCGGGGAGCTGTTTTTT. Translated: CASSYRTTSTGELFF.

The rearrangement joins TRBV18 to TRBJ1-2, with D possibly being TRBD1 (5 bases). CDR3 size: 16 residues. Germline CDR1 and CDR2: KGHSH and LQKENI. V was trimmed by 3 bases and J by 2 bases, leaving 16 bases between them. CDR3 in amino acids: CASSPQSGRPNYGYTF. In nucleotides, the CDR3 is TGTGCCAGCTCACCCCAATCGGGACGGCCAAACTATGGCTACACCTTC.

V is TRBV28 and J is TRBJ1-4, with TRBD1 identical over 9 bases. Trimming cost V 10 bases and J 4 bases; bases outside gene matches: 16. Germline V gene sequence: CDR1 MDHEN, CDR2 SYDVKM. The CDR3 extends over 17 amino acids. The CDR3 here is CAIISPGQGSDNEKLFF. For the CDR3, the DNA is TGTGCCATTATCTCTCCGGGACAGGGCTCGGATAATGAAAAACTGTTTTTT. The full variable domain, completed using reference TRBV28 and TRBJ1-4, is DVKVTQSSRYLVKRTGEKVFLECVQDMDHENMFWYRQDPGLGLRLIYFSYDVKMKEKGDIPEGYSVSREKKERFSLILESASTNQTSMYLCAIISPGQGSDNEKLFFGSGTQLSVL.

In its sample, this clone was seen once. This chain joins TRBV9 and TRBJ2-2; D gene unclear. The CDR3 runs to 13 residues. The V gene's germline CDR1 is SGDLS and CDR2 YYNGEE. Deletions cut 0 bases from V and 4 bases from J, with 4 bases between. CDR3 loop: CASSVVATGELFF. CDR3 DNA sequence: TGTGCCAGCAGCGTAGTTGCCACCGGGGAGCTGTTTTTT. The whole variable domain, filled in from reference TRBV9 and TRBJ2-2, reads DSGVTQTPKHLITATGQRVTLRCSPRSGDLSVYWYQQSLDQGLQFLIQYYNGEERAKGNILERFSAQQFPDLHSELNLSSLELGDSALYFCASSVVATGELFFGEGSRLTVL.

V is TRBV28 and J is TRBJ2-7; 8 positions match TRBD1. Germline CDR1 MDHEN, CDR2 SYDVKM. This CDR3 has 13 amino acids. Trimming cost V 5 bases and J 3 bases; bases outside gene matches: 3. CDR3 sequence (DNA): TGTGCCAGCAGTACGACAGGGGTCTACGAGCAGTACTTC. Translating it yields CASSTTGVYEQYF.